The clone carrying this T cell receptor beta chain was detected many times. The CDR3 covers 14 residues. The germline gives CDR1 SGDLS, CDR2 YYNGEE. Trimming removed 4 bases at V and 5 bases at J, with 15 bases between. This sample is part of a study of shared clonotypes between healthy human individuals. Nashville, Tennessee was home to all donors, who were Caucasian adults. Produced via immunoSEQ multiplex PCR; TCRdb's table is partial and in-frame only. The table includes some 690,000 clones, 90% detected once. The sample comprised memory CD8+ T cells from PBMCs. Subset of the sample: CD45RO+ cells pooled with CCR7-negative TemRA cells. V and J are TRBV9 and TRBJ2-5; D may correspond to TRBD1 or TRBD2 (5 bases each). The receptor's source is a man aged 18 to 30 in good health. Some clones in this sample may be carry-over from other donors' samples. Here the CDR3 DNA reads TGTGCCAGCAGCCCCCAGGGAGTTAGGGAGACCCAGTACTTC. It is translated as CASSPQGVRETQYF.